This section outlines one TCR beta chain sequence together with its context. This entry is derived from a study of blood T cells in healthy people across ages. Across the whole study: Template switching recovered approximately one barcoded beta molecule for every two T cells.

Sample-barcoded 5' priming and a J-beta primer mix drove a second PCR of roughly 6 to 12 cycles. The authors tagged each cDNA molecule using a template-switch adaptor with 12 random nucleotides. MiXCR was run by TCRdb on the 5' RACE reads, yielding one entry per CDR3 protein. The sample has about 1.5 million distinct CDR3 sequences; 35% to 45% are singletons. This CDR3 is 14 amino acids long. The germline V gene encodes CDR1 LGHDT and CDR2 YNNKEL (reference sequence). Specimen: blood. This chain connects TRBV3-1 to TRBJ2-5; 9 bases are a match to TRBD1. The J call is doubtful: the DNA matches TRBJ2-7 better. This TCR was sampled from a woman between 18 and 29 years old in good health. Written as DNA, the CDR3 is TGTGCCAGCAGCCACTGGACAGGGGCCTACGAGCAGTACTTC. This translates into CASSHWTGAYEQYF.